Included here is one T cell receptor (beta chain) sequence, with context. Its antigen is undetermined. The data are from a study of T cell responses to AZD1222 COVID-19 vaccine. Study-wide findings and caveats: Donors in the cohort were predominantly white British and more often female, and clonal diversity was possibly underestimated. The peak T cell response came first, and repertoires were sampled only after it. Unmutated variant regions are reportedly the target of nearly half of TCRs that are spike-specific.

TCRdb's table, derived via immunoSEQ multiplex PCR, lists solely in-frame clones and lacks some. The repertoire holds about 76,000 clones, with 65% to 80% as singletons. J lost 5 bases, V lost 6 bases, and 7 bases had no gene match. The CDR3 runs 14 residues. In germline, CDR1 is KGHSH, CDR2 LQKENI. The V gene is TRBV18, the J gene TRBJ1-5, with TRBD1 matching over 7 bases. The receptor's source is an adult who received the MenACWY meningococcal vaccine as a control. The starting material was peripheral blood, obtained 28 days after the second dose of the MenACWY control vaccine. The CDR3 bases are TGTGCCAGCTCCCGCAGACAGGGCGATCAGCCCCAGCATTTT. It codes for CASSRRQGDQPQHF.